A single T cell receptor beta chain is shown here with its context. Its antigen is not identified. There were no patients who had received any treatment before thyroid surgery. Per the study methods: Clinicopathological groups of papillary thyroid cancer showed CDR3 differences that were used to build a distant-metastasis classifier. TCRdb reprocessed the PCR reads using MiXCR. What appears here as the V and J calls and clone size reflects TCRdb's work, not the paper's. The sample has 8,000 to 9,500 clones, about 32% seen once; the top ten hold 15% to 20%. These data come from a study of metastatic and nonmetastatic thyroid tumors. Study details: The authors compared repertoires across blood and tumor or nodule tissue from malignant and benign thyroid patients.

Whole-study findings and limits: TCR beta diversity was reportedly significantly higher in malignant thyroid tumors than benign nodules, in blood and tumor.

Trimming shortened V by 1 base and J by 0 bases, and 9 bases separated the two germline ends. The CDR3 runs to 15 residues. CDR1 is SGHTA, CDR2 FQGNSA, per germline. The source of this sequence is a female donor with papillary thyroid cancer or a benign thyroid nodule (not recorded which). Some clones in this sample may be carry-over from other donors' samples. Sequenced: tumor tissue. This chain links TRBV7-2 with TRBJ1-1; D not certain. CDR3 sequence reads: CASSLGVRLNTEAFF. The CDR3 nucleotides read TGTGCCAGCAGCTTAGGGGTCAGACTGAACACTGAAGCTTTCTTT.